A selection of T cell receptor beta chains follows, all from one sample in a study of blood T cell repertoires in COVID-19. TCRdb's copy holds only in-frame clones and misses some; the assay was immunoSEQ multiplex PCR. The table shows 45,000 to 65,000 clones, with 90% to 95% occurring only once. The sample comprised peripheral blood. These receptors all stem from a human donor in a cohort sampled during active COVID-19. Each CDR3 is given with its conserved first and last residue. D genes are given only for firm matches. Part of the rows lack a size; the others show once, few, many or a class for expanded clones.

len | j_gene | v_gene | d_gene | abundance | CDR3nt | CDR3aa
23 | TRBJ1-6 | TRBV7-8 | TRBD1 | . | TGTGCCAGCAGCCCACCACGTATGCCCCCCCGACCGGGACAGGGGGGGGGTAATTCACCCCTCCACTTT | CASSPPRMPPRPGQGGGNSPLHF
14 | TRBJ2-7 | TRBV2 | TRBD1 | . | TGTGCCAGCAGTGAAGGGACAGGGAACTGGGAGCAGTACTTC | CASSEGTGNWEQYF
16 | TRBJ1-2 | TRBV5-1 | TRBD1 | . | TGCGCCAGCAGCTCGGCCGGGACAGGGACACGGGATGGCTACACCTTC | CASSSAGTGTRDGYTF
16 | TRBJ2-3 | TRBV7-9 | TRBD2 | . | TGTGCCAGCAGCCCGCGGACTAGCGGGAGCACAGATACGCAGTATTTT | CASSPRTSGSTDTQYF
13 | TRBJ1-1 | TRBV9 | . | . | TGTGCCAGCAGCGCGTTGGGGGGCACTGAAGCTTTCTTT | CASSALGGTEAFF
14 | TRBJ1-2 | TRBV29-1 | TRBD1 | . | TGCAGCGTCGCGGACAGGGGAGCTAACTATGGCTACACCTTC | CSVADRGANYGYTF
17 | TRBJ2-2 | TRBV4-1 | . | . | TGCGCCAGCAGCCAAGACTGGGGGGTCATGAACACCGGGGAGCTGTTTTTT | CASSQDWGVMNTGELFF
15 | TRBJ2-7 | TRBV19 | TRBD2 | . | TGTGCCAGTAGTTCCGCGGGACTAGCGATGTACGAGCAGTACTTC | CASSSAGLAMYEQYF
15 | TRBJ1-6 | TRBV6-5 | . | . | TGTGCCAGCAGTCCCGGACAGCGATATAATTCACCCCTCCACTTT | CASSPGQRYNSPLHF
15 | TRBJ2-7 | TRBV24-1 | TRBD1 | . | TGTGCCACCAGTGATGCGGGACAGGGCGTCTACGAGCAGTACTTC | CATSDAGQGVYEQYF
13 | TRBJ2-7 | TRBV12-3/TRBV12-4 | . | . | TGTGCCAGCAGTTTCTCCCCGGCCTACGAGCAGTACTTC | CASSFSPAYEQYF
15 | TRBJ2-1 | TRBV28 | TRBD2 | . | TGTGCCAGCAGCCCAACTAGCGGGAGAGACAATGAGCAGTTCTTC | CASSPTSGRDNEQFF
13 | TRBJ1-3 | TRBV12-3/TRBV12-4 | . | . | TGTGCCAGCAAACCAGGGGCTGGAAACACCATATATTTT | CASKPGAGNTIYF
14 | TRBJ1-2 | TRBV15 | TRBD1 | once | TGTGCCACCAGCAGGACAGGGCCTTCCTATGGCTACACCTTC | CATSRTGPSYGYTF
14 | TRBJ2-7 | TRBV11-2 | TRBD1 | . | TGTGCCAGCAGCTTAGTGCAGGGGGCCTACGAGCAGTACTTC | CASSLVQGAYEQYF
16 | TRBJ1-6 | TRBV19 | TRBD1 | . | TGTGCCAGTAGTGATTTCACCAGGGGGTGGAATTCACCCCTCCACTTT | CASSDFTRGWNSPLHF
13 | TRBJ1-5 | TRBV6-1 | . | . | TGTGCCAGCAGTGACCCCCCCGCGGACTCCCAGCATTTT | CASSDPPADSQHF
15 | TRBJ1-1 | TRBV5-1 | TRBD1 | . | TGCGCCAGCAGCTCAACACAGGGGGCGATCACTGAAGCTTTCTTT | CASSSTQGAITEAFF
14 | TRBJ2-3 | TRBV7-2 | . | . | TGTGCCAGCAGCTTAGGTACTGACTCAGATACGCAGTATTTT | CASSLGTDSDTQYF
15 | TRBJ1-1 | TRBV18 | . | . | TGTGCCAGCTCACCTCAGGACAGACCGGGCACTGAAGCTTTCTTT | CASSPQDRPGTEAFF
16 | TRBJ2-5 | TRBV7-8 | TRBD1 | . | TGTGCCAGCAGCTCGGCCCGACAGGGGGCGGGAGAGACCCAGTACTTC | CASSSARQGAGETQYF
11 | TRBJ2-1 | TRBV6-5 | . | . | TGTGCCAGCAGAGGAGCAAATGAGCAGTTCTTC | CASRGANEQFF
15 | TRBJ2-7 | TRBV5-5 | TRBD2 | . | TGTGCCAGCAGCGGGGGACTAGCGGGAGGGTACGAGCAGTACTTC | CASSGGLAGGYEQYF
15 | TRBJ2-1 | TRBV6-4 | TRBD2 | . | TGTGCCAGCAGTGACTCTGGGACTAGTAGCGATGAGCAGTTCTTC | CASSDSGTSSDEQFF
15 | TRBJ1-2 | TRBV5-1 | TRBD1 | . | TGCGCCAGCAGCTTGATGGACAGGGGGCTTGGGGGCTACACCTTC | CASSLMDRGLGGYTF
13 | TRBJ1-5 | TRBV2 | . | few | TGTGCCAGCAGGACGGGGGGCAATCAGCCCCAGCATTTT | CASRTGGNQPQHF
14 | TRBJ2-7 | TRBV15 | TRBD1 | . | TGTGCCACCAGCAGAGAACAGGGGGCCTACGAGCAGTACTTC | CATSREQGAYEQYF
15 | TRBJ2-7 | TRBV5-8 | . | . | TGTGCCAGCAGCTCGAGGGACATTGATTCCTACGAGCAGTACTTC | CASSSRDIDSYEQYF
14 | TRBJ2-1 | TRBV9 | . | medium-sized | TGTGCCAGCAGCGCCAGTGGGCCAAACAATGAGCAGTTCTTC | CASSASGPNNEQFF
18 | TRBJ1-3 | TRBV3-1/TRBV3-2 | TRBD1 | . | TGTGCCAGCAGCCTCCGGGACAGGGGTATCAGCTCTGGAAACACCATATATTTT | CASSLRDRGISSGNTIYF
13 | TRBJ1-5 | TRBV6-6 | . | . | TGTGCCAGCAGGGACTACGTGAATCAGCCCCAGCATTTT | CASRDYVNQPQHF
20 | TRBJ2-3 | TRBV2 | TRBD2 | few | TGTGCCAGCAGTGAAGCGCTTTTATGGGCGGGAGGGCAAGACGGGGATACGCAGTATTTT | CASSEALLWAGGQDGDTQYF
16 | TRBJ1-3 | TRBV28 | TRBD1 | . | TGTGCCAGCACCGAGGGGACAGCTCCCTCTGGAAACACCATATATTTT | CASTEGTAPSGNTIYF
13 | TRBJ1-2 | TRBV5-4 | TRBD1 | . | TGTGCCAGCGAGCTCAAGGGGGCACATGGCTACACCTTC | CASELKGAHGYTF
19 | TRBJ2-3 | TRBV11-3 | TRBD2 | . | TGTGCCAGCAGTAAGAACGGACCGGGACTCCAGCGGGGTAGGGATACGCAGTATTTT | CASSKNGPGLQRGRDTQYF
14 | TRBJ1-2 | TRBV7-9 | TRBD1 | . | TGTGCCAGCAGTCCACGACAGGGTCTAGGCGGCTACACCTTC | CASSPRQGLGGYTF
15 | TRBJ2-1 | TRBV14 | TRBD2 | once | TGTGCCAGCAGCCAACTAACGGGGGGTTTTAATGAGCAGTTCTTC | CASSQLTGGFNEQFF
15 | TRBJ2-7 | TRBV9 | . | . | TGTGCCAGCAGCGTAGGTAACAGGATCTCCTACGAGCAGTACTTC | CASSVGNRISYEQYF
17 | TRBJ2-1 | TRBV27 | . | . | TGTGCCAGCAGTTTATCTGGCGGAGGTTCGGCGTACAATGAGCAGTTCTTC | CASSLSGGGSAYNEQFF
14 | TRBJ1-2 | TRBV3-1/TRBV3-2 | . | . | TGTGCCAGCAGCCAATTTCAGGGAGGCTATGGCTACACCTTC | CASSQFQGGYGYTF
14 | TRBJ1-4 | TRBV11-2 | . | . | TGTGCCAGCAGCGTCGGACAGTTGAGTGAAAAACTGTTTTTT | CASSVGQLSEKLFF